The entry below describes one T cell receptor (beta chain). What it recognizes is unknown. The time point here: healthy volunteer bleed at 2 weeks. Unfractionated whole blood served as the source for total RNA extraction. The study's library attached unique molecular identifiers to single cDNA molecules. Original data processing: Sample TCR totals centred on a median of approximately 96,000, ranging about 20,000 to 700,000. TCRdb called the RACE reads again in MiXCR, with one record for every CDR3 protein. In this record, the V and J calls reflect TCRdb's handling and not the investigators' own analysis. The data contain about 47,000 distinct CDR3 sequences, about 4.5% of them singletons. This entry belongs to a study of human T cells and chemical hapten exposure. Study information: Minor volume differences among pooled libraries chiefly drove per-sample TCR yield variation. Study-level points and caveats: Unchanged with DPC sensitization were TCRs above 1 in 1000 frequency.

Germline V lookup: CDR1 MNHEY, CDR2 SMNVEV (reference sequence). Deletions cut 8 bases from V and 0 bases from J, with 32 bases between. This CDR3 comprises 21 residues. This chain joins TRBV27 and TRBJ2-1; D ambiguous. What was sequenced was whole blood. The receptor comes from a human donor in good health. Some clones in this sample may be carry-over from other donors' samples. CDR3 residues: CASYPDPIPFLRKYSYNEQFF. The CDR3, as DNA: TGTGCCAGCTACCCCGACCCGATCCCCTTCCTTCGGAAGTACTCCTACAATGAGCAGTTCTTC.